Each of the 15 T cell receptor beta chains below was sequenced from the same sample in a study of T cells in localized non-small cell lung cancer. The repertoire was sequenced with immunoSEQ multiplex PCR; TCRdb's copy has only in-frame clones and lacks some. This sample has 20,000 to 30,000 clones, with around nine tenths found just once. The source was peripheral blood, collected before any cancer treatment. The receptors were sampled from a female donor over 55 with stage I lung adenocarcinoma.

A few counts support this clone. Here the CDR3 DNA reads TGCAGTGCAATTAAGAACACTGAAGCTTTCTTT. It specifies CSAIKNTEAFF. This sequence joins TRBV20-1 and TRBJ1-1, with D hard to call. The CDR3 totals 11 residues. V was trimmed by 6 bases and J by 1 base, leaving 6 bases between them. Germline V gives CDR1 DFQATT, CDR2 SNEGSKA (reference sequence).

The chain recombines TRBV18 with TRBJ2-1, with 10 positions matching TRBD1. This CDR3 is 15 amino acids long. Germline assignment: CDR1 KGHSH and CDR2 LQKENI. Germline trimming cut 6 bases from V and 6 bases from J; bases unmatched to any gene: 8. The CDR3 is CASSTGTGAVNEQFF. CDR3 coding DNA: TGTGCCAGCTCCACCGGGACAGGGGCAGTCAATGAGCAGTTCTTC. Full variable domain (outside the CDR3, taken from reference TRBV18 and TRBJ2-1): NAGVMQNPRHLVRRRGQEARLRCSPMKGHSHVYWYRQLPEEGLKFMVYLQKENIIDESGMPKERFSAEFPKEGPSILRIQQVVRGDSAAYFCASSTGTGAVNEQFFGPGTRLTVL.

V usage is TRBV11-2 and J usage is TRBJ2-5; possible D gene TRBD1, 6 bases. The germline V and J ends were trimmed by 5 bases and 2 bases, with 12 bases remaining between them. Germline CDR1 SGHAT, CDR2 FQNNGV. This CDR3 contains 14 residues. CDR3 sequence: CASSPQGVQETQYF. The DNA for the CDR3 is TGTGCCAGCAGCCCACAGGGTGTACAAGAGACCCAGTACTTC.

V gene TRBV6-1 combines with J gene TRBJ2-5; D perhaps matches TRBD1 (6 bases). Germline CDR1 reads MNHNS; CDR2 reads SASEGT. The V end was cut by 10 bases, the J end by 3 bases, with 15 bases between. This CDR3 has 13 amino acids. DNA for the CDR3: TGTGCCAATTCAGGGGCGCCGAAAGAGACCCAGTACTTC. It yields the protein CANSGAPKETQYF.

V gene TRBV29-1 combines with J gene TRBJ2-1, with a possible D match to TRBD2 (6 bases). This CDR3 has 13 amino acids. Looked up from germline, CDR1 is SQVTM and CDR2 is ANQGSEA. Between the trimmed V and J ends, which lost 7 bases and 0 bases, there was a span of 10 bases. The CDR3 nucleotides read TGCAGCGGGGGGGAGAGCTCCTACAATGAGCAGTTCTTC. As protein: CSGGESSYNEQFF.

The chain uses TRBV18 and TRBJ2-7, with D perhaps matching TRBD1 (5 bases). Per the germline V gene, CDR1 is KGHSH and CDR2 is LQKENI. The germline V and J ends were trimmed by 2 bases and 5 bases, with 16 bases remaining between them. CDR3 size: 15 residues. The CDR3 nucleotides are TGTGCCAGCTCACCATTGGGGCAGGGCCAACACGAGCAGTACTTC. It yields the protein CASSPLGQGQHEQYF. The full variable domain, rest sourced from reference TRBV18 and TRBJ2-7, is NAGVMQNPRHLVRRRGQEARLRCSPMKGHSHVYWYRQLPEEGLKFMVYLQKENIIDESGMPKERFSAEFPKEGPSILRIQQVVRGDSAAYFCASSPLGQGQHEQYFGPGTRLTVT.

The genes are TRBV7-5 and TRBJ2-3; TRBD2 was called by the table and not checked on the DNA. TRBV7-5 is a listed pseudogene. This CDR3 spans 14 amino acids. The CDR3 spells CASLWEPSTDTQYF. The CDR3 nucleotides read TGTGCCAGCCTGTGGGAGCCTAGCACAGATACGCAGTATTTT.

The gene calls are TRBV27 and TRBJ1-2; 12 positions match TRBD1. This CDR3 spans 18 amino acids. The V and J ends lost 4 bases and 4 bases, in that order; junction bases with no gene match: 13. Per the germline V gene, CDR1 is MNHEY and CDR2 is SMNVEV (reference sequence). CDR3: CASSSTTGTGGLGYGYTF. Written as DNA, the CDR3 is TGTGCCAGCAGTTCTACAACCGGGACAGGGGGCTTAGGCTATGGCTACACCTTC.

The V gene is TRBV15, the J gene TRBJ1-1; D is uncertain. Trimming stripped 0 bases from V and 0 bases from J, with 8 bases between. The CDR3 loop spans 15 amino acids. The germline gives CDR1 LNHNV, CDR2 YYDKDF (reference sequence). For the CDR3, the DNA is TGTGCCACCAGCAGAGATTTAAACATGAACACTGAAGCTTTCTTT. Protein sequence: CATSRDLNMNTEAFF.

This CDR3 reads CASSDWGPTGYEQYF. The CDR3 nucleotides are TGTGCCAGCAGTGATTGGGGACCAACTGGGTACGAGCAGTACTTC. The chain carries TRBV25-1 and TRBJ2-7; D is perhaps TRBD1 or TRBD2 (5 bases each). The CDR3 covers 15 residues. Trimming took 3 bases from V and 4 from J, leaving 16 bases between them. Per the germline V gene, CDR1 is MGHDK and CDR2 is SYGVNS.

The chain has TRBV4-1 and TRBJ2-3; TRBD2 agrees at 10 bases. V lost 4 bases and J lost 4; bases outside the gene matches: 2. Germline loops: CDR1 MGHRA, CDR2 YSYEKL. The CDR3 length is 14 residues. The CDR3 protein is CASSPSGSADTQYF. The CDR3 DNA sequence: TGCGCCAGCAGCCCTAGCGGGAGCGCAGATACGCAGTATTTT.

V and J are TRBV6-1 and TRBJ2-7; D is unresolved. The length of the CDR3 is 17 residues. Germline CDR1 and CDR2: MNHNS and SASEGT. Trimming removed 2 bases from V and 2 bases from J, with 19 bases in between. The CDR3 sequence: CASSESSSLTVPYEQYF. The CDR3 DNA reads as TGTGCCAGCAGTGAATCCTCCAGCCTGACCGTTCCCTACGAGCAGTACTTC.

The chain links TRBV2 to TRBJ2-5, with 8 bases lining up with TRBD1. Germline trimming cut 1 base from V and 2 bases from J; bases unmatched to any gene: 6. CDR3 size: 16 residues. In germline, CDR1 is SNHLY, CDR2 FYNNEI. For the CDR3, the DNA is TGTGCCAGCAGTGAAGGGGACAGGAGGGGTCAAGAGACCCAGTACTTC. Protein sequence: CASSEGDRRGQETQYF.

The CDR3 protein is CASSPGQGDTIYF. Here the CDR3 DNA reads TGTGCCAGCAGCCCCGGACAGGGAGACACCATATATTTT. The rearrangement joins TRBV11-3 to TRBJ1-3, with 8 bases that match TRBD1. Germline V gene data show CDR1 as SGHNT and CDR2 as YENEEA. The CDR3 totals 13 residues. V shed 5 bases and J 8 bases; nucleotides not matched to a gene: 5.

The V gene is TRBV6-5, the J gene TRBJ2-7, with D perhaps TRBD2 (6 bases). Trimming removed 5 bases from V and 4 bases from J, with 12 bases in between. Germline values: CDR1 MNHEY, CDR2 SVGAGI. CDR3 length: 13 residues. Here the CDR3 reads CASSPTRGYEQYF. CDR3 nucleotides: TGTGCCAGCAGTCCCACCCGGGGGTACGAGCAGTACTTC.